Many counts were recorded for the clone carrying this T cell receptor (beta chain). Its antigen is currently unknown. The data are from a study of T cells in Graves' hyperthyroidism and ophthalmopathy. Overall study results and limits: Blood held most thyroid clonotypes expanded above 0.001 frequency.

The definition of stable Graves' hyperthyroidism was no ophthalmopathy progression within 18 months. Losses at the gene ends were 7 bases for V and 0 bases for J; bases not matched to a gene: 15. This CDR3 is 18 amino acids long. Germline loops: CDR1 MGHDK, CDR2 SYGVNS. Amplification targeted TCR beta CDR3 regions from RNA transcripts. The HTBI primer set was used in a first-round RT-PCR of the TCR CDR3. TCRdb called the multiplex PCR reads again in MiXCR, with one record for every CDR3 protein. This repertoire shows around 430,000 distinct CDR3 sequences, more than 12% found once; its top ten account for approximately 32%.

The specimen sequenced was blood. V and J are TRBV25-1 and TRBJ2-5; TRBD2 matches at 9 bases. The sequence came from a woman in her twenties or thirties with Graves' hyperthyroidism. CDR3 nucleotides: TGTGCCAGCAATCCCGAATGGGGTAGCGGGAGTAACCAAGAGACCCAGTACTTC. Translating gives CASNPEWGSGSNQETQYF. Drawing the rest from reference TRBV25-1 and TRBJ2-5, the complete variable domain is EADIYQTPRYLVIGTGKKITLECSQTMGHDKMYWYQQDPGMELHLIHYSYGVNSTEKGDLSSESTVSRIRTEHFPLTLESARPSHTSQYLCASNPEWGSGSNQETQYFGPGTRLLVL.